In its sample, the clone carrying this TCR beta chain was seen many times. Indicated time point: sample taken at primary tumor resection. From tumor, nontumor lung or frozen PBMC, whole RNA was taken unsorted for sequencing. This specimen comes from a study of spatial heterogeneity in lung cancer. The CDR3 totals 14 residues. Between the trimmed V and J ends, which lost 2 bases and 4 bases, there was a span of 11 bases. Per the germline V gene, CDR1 is SNHLY and CDR2 is FYNNEI. TCRdb reanalysed the 5' RACE reads using MiXCR and keeps one entry per CDR3 protein. The table includes 65,000 to 85,000 distinct CDR3 sequences, approximately 18% detected once.

The V gene is TRBV2, the J gene TRBJ2-5; D ambiguous. This TCR came from a male donor with early-stage non-small cell lung cancer. The source material was PBMCs, sampled at surgery. The CDR3 nucleotides are TGTGCCAGCAGTGAACGTAACCCAGCAGAGACCCAGTACTTC. Translation: CASSERNPAETQYF.